In its sample, the clone carrying this TCR beta chain was seen a few times. The target antigen is unknown. This specimen belongs to a study of a mutant IDH1 vaccine in newly diagnosed glioma. Study details: Averaging 40.4 years of age, treated patients were around 60% male and approximately 38% female. Receipt of radiotherapy, temozolomide, or both preceded the study, and most received both. Whole-study findings and limits: Induction of immune responses by the vaccine occurred in about 95% of patients.

The repertoire was sequenced with immunoSEQ multiplex PCR; TCRdb's copy has only in-frame clones and lacks some. The top ten hold roughly 19% of the sample, which has about 32,000 clones, approximately 80% seen once. This CDR3 region has 18 residues. V was trimmed by 0 bases and J by 3 bases, leaving 21 bases between them. CDR1 and CDR2 from the germline V gene are SGHRS and YFSETQ. The sample's time point: baseline, week 1 (first vaccination visit). Treatment of the sample: pre-vaccination baseline after standard-of-care therapy. The donors' diagnosis was new WHO grade 3 or 4 astrocytoma that was IDH1-mutant and ATRX-lost.

V usage is TRBV5-1 and J usage is TRBJ1-1; D is perhaps TRBD1 (6 bases). The source was PBMCs, collected from a glioma patient treated with radiotherapy, temozolomide or both. The sequence came from a man aged 25-40 years with glioma. CDR3 nucleotide sequence: TGCGCCAGCAGCTTGGAAACAGGGATAGGATTCCGGGACACTGAAGCTTTCTTT. The encoded protein is CASSLETGIGFRDTEAFF.